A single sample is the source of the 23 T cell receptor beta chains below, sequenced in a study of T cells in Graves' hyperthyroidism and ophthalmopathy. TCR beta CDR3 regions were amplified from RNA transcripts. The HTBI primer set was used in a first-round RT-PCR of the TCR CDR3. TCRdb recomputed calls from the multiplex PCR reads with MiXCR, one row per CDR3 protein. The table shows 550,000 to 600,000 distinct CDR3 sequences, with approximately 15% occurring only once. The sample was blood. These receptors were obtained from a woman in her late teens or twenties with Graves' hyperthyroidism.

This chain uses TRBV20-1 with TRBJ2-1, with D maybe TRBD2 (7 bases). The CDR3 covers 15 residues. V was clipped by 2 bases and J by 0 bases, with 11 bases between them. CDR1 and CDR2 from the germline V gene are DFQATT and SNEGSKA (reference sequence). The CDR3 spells CSARRGASSYNEQFF. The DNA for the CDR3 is TGCAGTGCTAGACGGGGGGCTAGCTCCTACAATGAGCAGTTCTTC.

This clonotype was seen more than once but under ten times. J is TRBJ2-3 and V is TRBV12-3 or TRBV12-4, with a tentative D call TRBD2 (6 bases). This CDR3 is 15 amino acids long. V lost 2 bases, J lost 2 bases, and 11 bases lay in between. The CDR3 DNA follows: TGTGCCAGCAGTTTACCTAGCGCCCTCACAGATACGCAGTATTTT. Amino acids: CASSLPSALTDTQYF.

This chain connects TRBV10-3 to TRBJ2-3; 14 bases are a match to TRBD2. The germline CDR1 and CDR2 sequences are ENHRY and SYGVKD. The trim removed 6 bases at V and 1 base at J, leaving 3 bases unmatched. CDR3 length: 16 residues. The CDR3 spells CAIRPGLAGGTDTQYF. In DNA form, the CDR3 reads TGTGCCATCAGACCGGGACTAGCGGGGGGCACAGATACGCAGTATTTT.

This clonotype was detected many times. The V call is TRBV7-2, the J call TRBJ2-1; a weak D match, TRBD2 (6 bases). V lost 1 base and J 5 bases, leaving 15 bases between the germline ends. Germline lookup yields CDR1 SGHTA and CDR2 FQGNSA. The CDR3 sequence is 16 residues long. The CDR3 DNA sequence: TGTGCCAGCAGCTTAGTGGAGGGAGACGGGAACAATGAGCAGTTCTTC. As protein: CASSLVEGDGNNEQFF. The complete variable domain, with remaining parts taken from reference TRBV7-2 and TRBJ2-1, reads GAGVSQSPSNKVTEKGKDVELRCDPISGHTALYWYRQSLGQGLEFLIYFQGNSAPDKSGLPSDRFSAERTGGSVSTLTIQRTQQEDSAVYLCASSLVEGDGNNEQFFGPGTRLTVL.

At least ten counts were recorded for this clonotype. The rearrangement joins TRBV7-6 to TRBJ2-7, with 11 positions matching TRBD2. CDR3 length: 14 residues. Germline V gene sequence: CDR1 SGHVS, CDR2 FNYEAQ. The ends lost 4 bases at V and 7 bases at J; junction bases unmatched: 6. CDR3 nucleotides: TGTGCCAGCAGCTATACTAGCGGGAGTGGGGAGCAGTACTTC. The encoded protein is CASSYTSGSGEQYF. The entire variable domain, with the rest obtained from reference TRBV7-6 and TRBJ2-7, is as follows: GAGVSQSPRYKVTKRGQDVALRCDPISGHVSLYWYRQALGQGPEFLTYFNYEAQQDKSGLPNDRFSAERPEGSISTLTIQRTEQRDSAMYRCASSYTSGSGEQYFGPGTRLTVT.

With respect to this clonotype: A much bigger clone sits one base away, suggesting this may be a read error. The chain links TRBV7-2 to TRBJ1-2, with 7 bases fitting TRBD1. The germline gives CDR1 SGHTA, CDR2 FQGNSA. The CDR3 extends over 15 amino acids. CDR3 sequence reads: CASSLNSRGVDGFTF. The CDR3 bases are TGTGCCAGCAGCTTAAACAGCAGGGGGGTCGATGGCTTCACCTTC. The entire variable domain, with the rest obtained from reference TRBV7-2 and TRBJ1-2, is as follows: GAGVSQSPSNKVTEKGKDVELRCDPISGHTALYWYRQSLGQGLEFLIYFQGNSAPDKSGLPSDRFSAERTGGSVSTLTIQRTQQEDSAVYLCASSLNSRGVDGFTFGSGTRLTVV.

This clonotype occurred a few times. CDR3 sequence reads: CASSVAPGTYGYTF. DNA of the CDR3: TGTGCCAGCAGCGTAGCTCCAGGGACCTATGGCTACACCTTC. The rearrangement uses TRBV9 and TRBJ1-2; possibly TRBD1 for D (5 bases). CDR3 length: 14 amino acids. Between the trimmed V and J ends, which lost 0 bases and 4 bases, there was a span of 10 bases. Germline V lookup: CDR1 SGDLS, CDR2 YYNGEE.

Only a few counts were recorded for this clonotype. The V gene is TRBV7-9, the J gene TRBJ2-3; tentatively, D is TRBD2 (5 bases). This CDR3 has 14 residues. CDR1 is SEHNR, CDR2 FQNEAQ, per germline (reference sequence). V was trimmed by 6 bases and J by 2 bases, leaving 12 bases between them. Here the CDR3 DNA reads TGTGCCAGCAGTCGACGGGGTGACACAGATACGCAGTATTTT. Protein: CASSRRGDTDTQYF.

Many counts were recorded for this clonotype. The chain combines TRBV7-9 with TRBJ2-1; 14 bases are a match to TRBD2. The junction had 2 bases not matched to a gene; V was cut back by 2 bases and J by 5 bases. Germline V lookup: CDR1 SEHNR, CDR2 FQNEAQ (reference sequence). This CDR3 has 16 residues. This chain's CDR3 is CASSLKGLAGDNEQFF. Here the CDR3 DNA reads TGTGCCAGCAGCTTAAAGGGACTAGCGGGGGACAATGAGCAGTTCTTC. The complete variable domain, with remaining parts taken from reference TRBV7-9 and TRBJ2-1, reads DTGVSQNPRHKITKRGQNVTFRCDPISEHNRLYWYRQTLGQGPEFLTYFQNEAQLEKSRLLSDRFSAERPKGSFSTLEIQRTEQGDSAMYLCASSLKGLAGDNEQFFGPGTRLTVL.

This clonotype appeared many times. In DNA, the CDR3 is TGTGCCAGCAGCCAAGCGGGACAGGCGGACGAGCAGTACTTC. Its protein is CASSQAGQADEQYF. The chain links TRBV3-1 to TRBJ2-7; 8 bases match TRBD1. Germline values: CDR1 LGHDT, CDR2 YNNKEL (reference sequence). Trimming cost V 1 base and J 5 bases; bases outside gene matches: 4. This CDR3 comprises 14 residues.

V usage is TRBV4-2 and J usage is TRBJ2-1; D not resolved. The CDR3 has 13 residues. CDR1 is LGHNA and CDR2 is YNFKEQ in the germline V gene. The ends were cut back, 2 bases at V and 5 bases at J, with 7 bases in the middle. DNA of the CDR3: TGTGCCAGCAGCCAAATCCGGGACAATGAGCAGTTCTTC. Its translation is CASSQIRDNEQFF.

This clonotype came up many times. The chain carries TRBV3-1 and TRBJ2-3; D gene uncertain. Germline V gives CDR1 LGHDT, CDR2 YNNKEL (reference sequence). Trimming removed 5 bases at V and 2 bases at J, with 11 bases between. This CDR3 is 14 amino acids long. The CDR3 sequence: CASSDRPNTDTQYF. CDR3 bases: TGTGCCAGCAGCGATCGACCCAACACAGATACGCAGTATTTT.

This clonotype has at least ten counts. DNA of the CDR3: TGTGCCAGCAGTTACAGGGGAGGGAGCGGAGATACGCAGTATTTT. As protein: CASSYRGGSGDTQYF. V is TRBV6-5 and J is TRBJ2-3; 7 positions match TRBD2. Germline loops: CDR1 MNHEY, CDR2 SVGAGI. The CDR3 spans 15 residues. V was clipped by 2 bases and J by 5 bases; unmatched bases: 7.

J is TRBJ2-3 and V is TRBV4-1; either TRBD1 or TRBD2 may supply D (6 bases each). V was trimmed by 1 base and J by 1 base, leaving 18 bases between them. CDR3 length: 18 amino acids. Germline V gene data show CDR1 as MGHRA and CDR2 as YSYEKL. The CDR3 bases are TGCGCCAGCAGCCAAGGGGGTCGGGGGCGGTTTGGCACAGATACGCAGTATTTT. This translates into CASSQGGRGRFGTDTQYF.

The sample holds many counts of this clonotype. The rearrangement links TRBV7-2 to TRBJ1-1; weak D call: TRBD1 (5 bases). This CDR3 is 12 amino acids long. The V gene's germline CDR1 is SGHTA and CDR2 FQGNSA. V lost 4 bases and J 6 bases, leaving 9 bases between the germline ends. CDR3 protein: CASSSRGAEAFF. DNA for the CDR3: TGTGCCAGCAGCTCTCGAGGGGCTGAAGCTTTCTTT.

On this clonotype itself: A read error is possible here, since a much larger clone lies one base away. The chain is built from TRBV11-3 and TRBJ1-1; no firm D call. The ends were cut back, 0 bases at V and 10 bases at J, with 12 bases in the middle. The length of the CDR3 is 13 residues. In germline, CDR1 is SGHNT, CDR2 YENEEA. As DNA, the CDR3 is TGTGCCAGCAGCTTAGACGTCCCCCCTGGAGCTTTCTTT. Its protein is CASSLDVPPGAFF.

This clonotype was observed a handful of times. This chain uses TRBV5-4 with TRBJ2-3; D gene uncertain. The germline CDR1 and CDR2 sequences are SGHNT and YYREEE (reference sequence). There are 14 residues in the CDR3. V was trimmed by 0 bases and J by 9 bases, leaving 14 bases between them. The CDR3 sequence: CASSLALTGSTQYF. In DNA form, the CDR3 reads TGTGCCAGCAGCTTGGCTCTCACCGGCTCCACGCAGTATTTT.

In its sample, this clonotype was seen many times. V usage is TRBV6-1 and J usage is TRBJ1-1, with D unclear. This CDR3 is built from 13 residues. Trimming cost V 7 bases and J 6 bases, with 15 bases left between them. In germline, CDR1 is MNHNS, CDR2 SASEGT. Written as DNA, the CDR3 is TGTGCCAGCAACCCCATGAATCCCCCTGAAGCTTTCTTT. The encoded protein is CASNPMNPPEAFF.

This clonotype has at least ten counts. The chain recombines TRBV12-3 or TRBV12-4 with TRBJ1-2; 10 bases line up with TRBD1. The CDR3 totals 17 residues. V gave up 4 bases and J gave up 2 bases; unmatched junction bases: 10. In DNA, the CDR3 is TGTGCCAGCAGTTATACGGGACAGGGGACGGGAAACTATGGCTACACCTTC. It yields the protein CASSYTGQGTGNYGYTF.

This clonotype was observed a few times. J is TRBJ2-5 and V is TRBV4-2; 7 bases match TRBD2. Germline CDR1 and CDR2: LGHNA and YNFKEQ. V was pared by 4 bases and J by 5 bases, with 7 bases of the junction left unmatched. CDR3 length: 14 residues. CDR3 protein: CASSPQGEGETQYF. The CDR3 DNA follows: TGTGCCAGCAGCCCACAAGGGGAGGGCGAGACCCAGTACTTC.

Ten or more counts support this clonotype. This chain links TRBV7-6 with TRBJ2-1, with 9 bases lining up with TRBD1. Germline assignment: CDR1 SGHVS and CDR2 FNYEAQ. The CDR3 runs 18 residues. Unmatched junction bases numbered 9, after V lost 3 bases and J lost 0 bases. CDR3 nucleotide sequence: TGTGCCAGCAGCTTCGATGGAGGACAGGGGAGCTCCTACAATGAGCAGTTCTTC. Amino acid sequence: CASSFDGGQGSSYNEQFF.

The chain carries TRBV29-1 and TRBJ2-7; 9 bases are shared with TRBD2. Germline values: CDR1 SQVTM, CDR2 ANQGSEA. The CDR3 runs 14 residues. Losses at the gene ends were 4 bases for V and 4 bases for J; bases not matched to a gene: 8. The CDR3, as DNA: TGCAGCGTTGTCGGGTCTAGCGGGAAGTACGAGCAGTACTTC. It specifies CSVVGSSGKYEQYF.

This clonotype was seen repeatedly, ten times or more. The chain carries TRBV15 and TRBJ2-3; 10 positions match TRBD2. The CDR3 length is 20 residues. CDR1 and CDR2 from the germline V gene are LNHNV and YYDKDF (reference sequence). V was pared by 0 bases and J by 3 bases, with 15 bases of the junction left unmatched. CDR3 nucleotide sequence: TGTGCCACCAGCAGAGATCTAGCGGGAGCGGAAGGGGGGCGAACAGATACGCAGTATTTT. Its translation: CATSRDLAGAEGGRTDTQYF.